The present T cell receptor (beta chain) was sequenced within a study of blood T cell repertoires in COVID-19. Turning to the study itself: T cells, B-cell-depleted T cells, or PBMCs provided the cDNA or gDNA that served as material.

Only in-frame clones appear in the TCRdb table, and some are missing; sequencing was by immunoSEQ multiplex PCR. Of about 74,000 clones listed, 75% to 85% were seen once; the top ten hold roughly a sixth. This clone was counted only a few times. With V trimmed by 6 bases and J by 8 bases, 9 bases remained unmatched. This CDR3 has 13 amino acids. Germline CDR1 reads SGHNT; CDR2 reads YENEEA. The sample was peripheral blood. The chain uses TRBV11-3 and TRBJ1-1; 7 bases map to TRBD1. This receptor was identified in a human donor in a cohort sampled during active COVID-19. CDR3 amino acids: CASSLSQGREAFF. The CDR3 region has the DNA TGTGCCAGCAGTTTGTCACAGGGGAGGGAAGCTTTCTTT. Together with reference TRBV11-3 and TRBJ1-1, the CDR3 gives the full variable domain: EAGVVQSPRYKIIEKKQPVAFWCNPISGHNTLYWYLQNLGQGPELLIRYENEEAVDDSQLPKDRFSAERLKGVDSTLKIQPAELGDSAVYLCASSLSQGREAFFGQGTRLTVV.